The TCR beta chain described here comes from a study of blood T cells in healthy people across ages. Findings and caveats of the study: TCR beta diversity, measured per million T cells, fell in a roughly linear way with age. Higher naive T cell percentage went strongly together with higher TCR beta diversity.

Germline-derived CDR1 and CDR2 are MNHNS and SASEGT. With V trimmed by 4 bases and J by 6 bases, 9 bases remained unmatched. The CDR3 is 15 residues long. Primed by a sample-barcoded 5' primer and a J-beta primer mix, a second PCR proceeded for about 6 to 12 cycles. TCRdb independently ran MiXCR on the 5' RACE reads; one entry per CDR3 protein. The sample includes more than 600,000 distinct CDR3 sequences, roughly 25% of them seen just once. About this clonotype: Its specificity is not known.

Total RNA was extracted at no less than 5 micrograms per sample. The sample also formed part of further work on T cells of mothers and their children.

This sequence joins TRBV6-1 and TRBJ2-3, with 8 bases identical to TRBD1. Material for sequencing was blood. This TCR was sampled from a boy aged 10-17 years in good health. As DNA, the CDR3 is TGTGCCAGCAGTGGTGACAGGGGTGGGAGGGATACGCAGTATTTT. It codes for CASSGDRGGRDTQYF.